One and the same sample provided the 23 T cell receptor beta chains below, sequenced in a study of response to subunit inactivated influenza vaccine. TCRdb re-called the RT-PCR reads with MiXCR, one entry per CDR3 protein. The data contain just under 550,000 distinct CDR3 sequences, roughly 25% of them singletons. The sample also formed part of further work on T cells expressing NK-cell markers. Turning to that study: Generation of TCR beta cDNA was performed by 5'RACE template switching incorporating UMIs.

Material: CD4+ T cells sorted from PBMCs, obtained approximately 13 days after vaccination. The receptors were sampled from a man aged 50 to 59 who received an inactivated influenza vaccine.

This rearrangement joins TRBV5-6 to TRBJ2-1; TRBD2 matches at 9 bases. This CDR3 comprises 15 residues. V gave up 1 base and J gave up 8 bases; unmatched junction bases: 7. Germline V CDR1 and CDR2: SGHDT, YYEEEE. DNA of the CDR3: TGTGCCAGCAGCTTGTTGCGGGGGGGCTTGGATGAGCAGTTCTTC. Residues: CASSLLRGGLDEQFF.

This clonotype occurred once. The chain has TRBV4-1 and TRBJ2-6; a possible D gene is TRBD1 (6 bases). The germline CDR1 and CDR2 sequences are MGHRA and YSYEKL. V gave up 0 bases and J gave up 4 bases, with 10 bases separating them. The CDR3 sequence is 16 residues long. CDR3 protein: CASSQDSGAGANVLTF. The CDR3 DNA follows: TGCGCCAGCAGCCAAGATTCAGGGGCAGGGGCCAACGTCCTGACTTTC.

This clonotype was counted at least ten times. V is TRBV28 and J is TRBJ2-7; 7 bases are a match to TRBD1. Germline CDR1 and CDR2: MDHEN and SYDVKM. V shed 4 bases and J 6 bases; nucleotides not matched to a gene: 6. The CDR3 extends over 13 amino acids. CDR3 DNA: TGTGCCAGCAGTTCGGGACAGAGCGCCGAGCAGTACTTC. Its protein product is CASSSGQSAEQYF.

The chain employs TRBV5-1 and TRBJ2-7, with D perhaps matching TRBD1 (6 bases). Germline CDR1 is SGHRS and CDR2 is YFSETQ. V was cut by 3 bases and J by 5 bases, with 15 bases left in between. The CDR3 covers 14 residues. CDR3 nucleotides: TGCGCCAGCAGCTCGGTTGGGGCAGGGGACGAGCAGTACTTC. It translates to CASSSVGAGDEQYF.

This sequence joins TRBV5-1 and TRBJ2-3; 11 nucleotides match TRBD2. The CDR3 is 16 amino acids. V lost 5 bases to trimming and J lost 4 bases; unmatched junction nucleotides: 9. Per germline, CDR1 SGHRS and CDR2 YFSETQ. The CDR3 sequence is CASSLRLAGLSDTQYF. The CDR3 coding sequence is TGCGCCAGCAGTCTACGACTAGCGGGACTTTCAGATACGCAGTATTTT. The variable domain in full, with the rest retrieved from reference TRBV5-1 and TRBJ2-3, is KAGVTQTPRYLIKTRGQQVTLSCSPISGHRSVSWYQQTPGQGLQFLFEYFSETQRNKGNFPGRFSGRQFSNSRSEMNVSTLELGDSALYLCASSLRLAGLSDTQYFGPGTRLTVL.

This clonotype occurred a few times. V usage is TRBV27 and J usage is TRBJ2-7; 10 positions match TRBD2. CDR1 and CDR2 from the germline V gene are MNHEY and SMNVEV (reference sequence). Trimming took 2 bases from V and 5 from J; bases not matched to a gene: 9. This CDR3 is built from 16 residues. CDR3 bases: TGTGCCAGCAGTTTAGGCCTAGCGGGAGCAGGGAACGAGCAGTACTTC. Amino acid sequence: CASSLGLAGAGNEQYF.

The genes are TRBV24-1 and TRBJ2-7; D tentatively fits TRBD1 or TRBD2 (5 bases each). In germline, CDR1 is KGHDR, CDR2 SFDVKD. V was cut by 9 bases and J by 7 bases, with 21 bases left in between. The CDR3 is 14 amino acids. CDR3 DNA: TGTGCCACCGGCCAAGCAGGGAGCAAAGATGAGCAGTACTTC. Its translation: CATGQAGSKDEQYF.

This sequence joins TRBV12-3 or TRBV12-4 and TRBJ2-7, with TRBD1 as a possible D gene (6 bases). Trimming took 8 bases from V and 4 from J, leaving 21 bases between them. The CDR3 contains 15 residues. The CDR3 nucleotides are TGTGCCAGCGGACCGACACACTCAGGGGTTTACGAGCAGTACTTC. This translates into CASGPTHSGVYEQYF.

The rearrangement uses TRBV20-1 and TRBJ2-1; 10 positions match TRBD2. The germline V gene has CDR1 DFQATT and CDR2 SNEGSKA (reference sequence). This CDR3 is 16 amino acids long. Losses at the gene ends were 2 bases for V and 1 base for J; bases not matched to a gene: 5. The CDR3 reads CSARRSSGGSYNEQFF. CDR3 in DNA: TGCAGTGCTAGAAGGTCTAGCGGGGGATCCTACAATGAGCAGTTCTTC.

This clonotype occurred a few times. The chain has TRBV6-1 and TRBJ2-3, with unresolved D. Trimming shortened V by 6 bases and J by 0 bases, and 16 bases separated the two germline ends. The CDR3 runs to 16 residues. In germline, CDR1 is MNHNS, CDR2 SASEGT. CDR3 bases: TGTGCCAGCAGGACGGACGCAAGGTATAGCACAGATACGCAGTATTTT. Translated, it gives CASRTDARYSTDTQYF.

The chain combines TRBV7-2 with TRBJ1-1; no definite D call. Trimming removed 5 bases from V and 7 bases from J, with 14 bases in between. The CDR3 is 13 amino acids. CDR1 is SGHTA and CDR2 is FQGNSA in the germline V gene. CDR3 protein: CASSPPPGYEAFF. In DNA, the CDR3 is TGTGCCAGCAGCCCTCCCCCGGGGTATGAAGCTTTCTTT.

A few counts support this clonotype. This rearrangement joins TRBV7-3 to TRBJ2-2; TRBD2 agrees at 11 bases. V gave up 5 bases and J gave up 8 bases; unmatched junction bases: 4. Germline V CDR1 and CDR2: SGHTA, FQGTGA. This CDR3 spans 14 amino acids. This chain's CDR3 is CASSPGLAVGELFF. The CDR3 DNA reads as TGTGCCAGCAGCCCGGGACTAGCGGTAGGGGAGCTGTTTTTT. Full variable domain (missing parts from reference TRBV7-3 and TRBJ2-2): GAGVSQTPSNKVTEKGKYVELRCDPISGHTALYWYRQSLGQGPEFLIYFQGTGAADDSGLPNDRFFAVRPEGSVSTLKIQRTERGDSAVYLCASSPGLAVGELFFGEGSRLTVL.

Only a few counts were recorded for this clonotype. The chain has TRBV5-1 and TRBJ2-2; D is unclear. Per germline, CDR1 SGHRS and CDR2 YFSETQ. Between the trimmed V and J ends, which lost 0 bases and 0 bases, there was a span of 6 bases. The CDR3 spans 15 residues. Here the CDR3 reads CASSLAGSNTGELFF. CDR3 DNA sequence: TGCGCCAGCAGCTTGGCCGGGTCGAACACCGGGGAGCTGTTTTTT.

Only a few counts were recorded for this clonotype. The rearrangement uses TRBV7-2 and TRBJ2-5; D may be TRBD1 (6 bases). CDR3 length: 15 residues. Trimming removed 2 bases from V and 5 bases from J, with 15 bases in between. Germline assignment: CDR1 SGHTA and CDR2 FQGNSA. CDR3 residues: CASSLNTGSSETQYF. Written as DNA, the CDR3 is TGTGCCAGCAGCTTAAATACAGGGAGTTCTGAGACCCAGTACTTC.

This chain links TRBV20-1 with TRBJ1-2; the D is unclear. V lost 6 bases to trimming and J lost 6 bases, with 5 bases between them. There are 9 residues in the CDR3. The germline CDR1 and CDR2 sequences are DFQATT and SNEGSKA (reference sequence). The CDR3 DNA follows: TGCAGTGCCACACATGGCTACACCTTC. Amino acid sequence: CSATHGYTF.

The chain employs TRBV6-1 and TRBJ2-5, with D uncertain. V dropped 1 base and J dropped 9 bases, with 12 bases sitting between them. This CDR3 has 13 residues. The V gene's germline CDR1 is MNHNS and CDR2 SASEGT. The CDR3 region has the DNA TGTGCCAGCAGTGAAGGTCCCCGGGCGGCCCAGTACTTC. Translation gives CASSEGPRAAQYF.

This clonotype appeared a single time. The chain joins TRBV28 to TRBJ2-5, with 8 bases fitting TRBD2. The V segment lost 9 bases and the J segment 5 bases; nucleotides outside the gene matches: 8. This CDR3 contains 13 residues. The germline gives CDR1 MDHEN, CDR2 SYDVKM. CDR3 DNA: TGTGCCAGTGGCCGGGGGGGCCGGGAGACCCAGTACTTC. This sequence encodes CASGRGGRETQYF.

The rearrangement uses TRBV5-1 and TRBJ2-3; no firm D call. The CDR3 spans 15 residues. Trimming shortened V by 0 bases and J by 0 bases, and 8 bases separated the two germline ends. CDR1 is SGHRS and CDR2 is YFSETQ in the germline V gene. The CDR3 coding sequence is TGCGCCAGCAGCTTGGACCACCGAAGCACAGATACGCAGTATTTT. The encoded protein is CASSLDHRSTDTQYF.

CDR3 in amino acids: CAINRQENTEAFF. For the CDR3, the DNA is TGTGCCATCAACAGACAGGAAAACACTGAAGCTTTCTTT. This chain joins TRBV10-3 and TRBJ1-1; a possible D gene is TRBD1 (6 bases). This CDR3 spans 13 amino acids. Per germline, CDR1 ENHRY and CDR2 SYGVKD. V shed 7 bases and J shed 2 bases, with 11 bases lying between them.

The CDR3 DNA is TGTGCCAGCAGCCGTAGAACACAGGGGAGGGAGTCCAAAAACATTCAGTACTTC. Its translation is CASSRRTQGRESKNIQYF. The chain carries TRBV3-1 and TRBJ2-4, with D possibly called TRBD1 or TRBD2 (7 bases each). Trimming shortened V by 4 bases and J by 2 bases, and 21 bases separated the two germline ends. Per germline, CDR1 LGHDT and CDR2 YNNKEL (reference sequence). This CDR3 spans 18 amino acids.

The chain has TRBV20-1 and TRBJ2-7; 9 bases are a match to TRBD2. V lost 3 bases to trimming and J lost 3 bases; unmatched junction nucleotides: 6. Germline V gene lookup returns CDR1 DFQATT and CDR2 SNEGSKA (reference sequence). This CDR3 contains 14 residues. CDR3 bases: TGCAGTGCTAGGAGGCGGGGGGGATTCTACGAGCAGTACTTC. It yields the protein CSARRRGGFYEQYF.

Only a few counts were recorded for this clonotype. The rearrangement links TRBV20-1 to TRBJ2-2; 14 bases agree with TRBD2. Germline V gives CDR1 DFQATT, CDR2 SNEGSKA (reference sequence). Trimming removed 6 bases from V and 4 bases from J; junction bases left unmatched: 4. The CDR3 loop spans 15 amino acids. The CDR3 loop is CSARTSGRITGELFF. The DNA for the CDR3 is TGCAGTGCGCGGACTAGCGGGAGGATCACCGGGGAGCTGTTTTTT.

This clonotype was counted between two and nine times. The chain combines TRBV28 with TRBJ2-2, with TRBD2 matching 9 bases. With 4 bases clipped from V and 4 bases from J, the junction kept 4 bases outside the gene matches. Germline values: CDR1 MDHEN, CDR2 SYDVKM. The CDR3 has 15 amino acids. In nucleotides, the CDR3 is TGTGCCAGCAGTTACATGACTAGCGGCACCGGGGAGCTGTTTTTT. Protein product: CASSYMTSGTGELFF.